These 32 T cell receptor beta chains originate from one sample sequenced in a study of blood T cells in healthy people across ages. Through a sample-barcoded 5' primer and a J-beta primer mix, a second PCR was run for roughly 6 to 11 cycles. TCRdb redid the calling of the 5' RACE reads with MiXCR, one entry per CDR3 protein. This sample has nearly 800,000 distinct CDR3 sequences; 56% occur once, and the top ten carry around 25%. The sample taken for sequencing was blood. These receptor sequences come from a man aged 40-50 years in good health.

This clonotype has only a few counts. The genes are TRBV20-1 and TRBJ1-6; D remains unclear. This CDR3 contains 12 residues. The V gene lost 3 bases and the J gene lost 11 bases, with 11 bases spanning the gap. CDR1 is DFQATT and CDR2 is SNEGSKA in the germline V gene (reference sequence). In DNA, the CDR3 is TGCAGTGCTAGTATCCCCAGCGCACCCCTCCACTTT. It encodes CSASIPSAPLHF.

This clonotype was counted only a few times. This chain connects TRBV29-1 to TRBJ2-3, with D possibly being TRBD1 (6 bases). The CDR3 runs to 15 residues. Deletions cut 0 bases from V and 0 bases from J, with 10 bases between. The V gene's germline CDR1 is SQVTM and CDR2 ANQGSEA. CDR3: CSVEDGQTSTDTQYF. The CDR3, as DNA: TGCAGCGTTGAAGACGGACAGACTAGCACAGATACGCAGTATTTT.

The V call is TRBV6-6, the J call TRBJ2-3; D remains ambiguous. This CDR3 has 13 residues. Trimming left V 5 bases short and J 3 bases short, with 9 bases between. Germline CDR1 and CDR2: MNHNY and SVGAGI (reference sequence). The CDR3 reads CASSTLGTDTQYF. CDR3 nucleotides: TGTGCCAGCAGTACCCTAGGGACAGATACGCAGTATTTT.

There are a few counts of this clonotype. The rearrangement joins TRBV9 to TRBJ2-5; no definite D call. The CDR3 totals 15 residues. The V end lost 0 bases, the J end lost 7 bases, and 16 bases lay between the germline ends. Germline V gives CDR1 SGDLS, CDR2 YYNGEE. CDR3 residues: CASSVAPQNDGTQYF. Written as DNA, the CDR3 is TGTGCCAGCAGCGTAGCTCCCCAAAATGATGGGACCCAGTACTTC.

This clonotype has only a few counts. The rearrangement joins TRBV7-2 to TRBJ1-4, with a tentative D call TRBD1 (6 bases). In germline, CDR1 is SGHTA, CDR2 FQGNSA. V lost 5 bases, J lost 8 bases, and 12 bases lay in between. The CDR3 runs 13 residues. CDR3 loop: CASSQGHIEKLFF. The CDR3 DNA reads TGTGCCAGCAGCCAGGGACACATCGAAAAACTGTTTTTT.

With regard to this clonotype: The junction does not match germline at one end; this may be a read error. The gene calls are TRBV6-5 and TRBJ2-5; the D gene could be TRBD1 or TRBD2 (7 bases each). The J call may be wrong; the DNA end is better matched by TRBJ2-7. In germline, CDR1 is MNHEY, CDR2 SVGAGI. This CDR3 comprises 14 residues. CDR3 DNA: TGTGCCGGCAGTCTGACAGGGAGGGTATACGAGCAGTACTTC. Its protein is CAGSLTGRVYEQYF.

J is TRBJ2-5 and V is TRBV6-2 or TRBV6-3, with D tentatively TRBD1 (6 bases). Germline CDR1 and CDR2: MNHEY and SVGEGT. The CDR3 consists of 14 residues. The V and J ends lost 6 bases and 4 bases respectively, with 15 bases between them. This CDR3 is CASRIAGVGETQYF. CDR3 nucleotide sequence: TGTGCCAGCAGAATTGCAGGGGTGGGAGAGACCCAGTACTTC.

The table lists this clonotype with a few counts. The chain joins TRBV29-1 to TRBJ2-7, with a tentative D call TRBD2 (6 bases). Germline V CDR1 and CDR2: SQVTM, ANQGSEA. V was trimmed by 3 bases and J by 3 bases, leaving 12 bases between them. CDR3 length: 13 amino acids. CDR3 DNA sequence: TGCAGCGTTGAGACACGGAGGGACTACGAGCAGTACTTC. This gives the protein CSVETRRDYEQYF.

CDR3 residues: CASSDRAKNIQYF. The CDR3 DNA sequence: TGTGCCAGCAGCGACAGGGCGAAGAACATTCAGTACTTC. The chain uses TRBV7-2 and TRBJ2-4, with 7 bases lining up with TRBD1. The CDR3 length is 13 residues. Germline CDR1 SGHTA, CDR2 FQGNSA. The trim removed 5 bases at V and 7 bases at J, leaving 5 bases unmatched.

The count of this clonotype is one. V and J are TRBV11-2 and TRBJ2-1, with TRBD2 identical over 7 bases. Germline V gene data show CDR1 as SGHAT and CDR2 as FQNNGV. The length of the CDR3 is 13 residues. J gave up 9 bases and V 5 bases, and 7 bases lay outside the gene matches. The CDR3 DNA is TGTGCCAGCAGCGTAGTAGGGAGGGGTGAGCAGTTCTTC. Protein: CASSVVGRGEQFF. The whole variable domain, remainder taken from reference TRBV11-2 and TRBJ2-1, is EAGVAQSPRYKIIEKRQSVAFWCNPISGHATLYWYQQILGQGPKLLIQFQNNGVVDDSQLPKDRFSAERLKGVDSTLKIQPAKLEDSAVYLCASSVVGRGEQFFGPGTRLTVL.

The CDR3 region has the DNA TGCAGTGCTAGAGATCTAGGGACAGGGGATCTTTCGGGCTACACCTTC. Encoded protein: CSARDLGTGDLSGYTF. This sequence joins TRBV20-1 and TRBJ1-2; 10 nucleotides line up with TRBD1. CDR1 DFQATT and CDR2 SNEGSKA come from the germline V gene (reference sequence). This CDR3 has 16 residues. Germline trimming cut 0 bases from V and 8 bases from J; bases unmatched to any gene: 12.

The V call is TRBV7-2, the J call TRBJ2-1, with a tentative D call TRBD1 (5 bases). Germline CDR1 reads SGHTA; CDR2 reads FQGNSA. The V and J ends lost 5 bases and 8 bases respectively, with 22 bases between them. The CDR3 is made up of 16 amino acids. CDR3 region: CASSPGRTPLRDEQFF. Here the CDR3 DNA reads TGTGCCAGCAGCCCCGGCCGGACACCCCTACGAGATGAGCAGTTCTTC.

This clonotype was counted a few times. The J gene is TRBJ2-5, the V gene TRBV2; 10 nucleotides align to TRBD2. The CDR3 is 14 residues long. CDR1 and CDR2 from the germline V gene are SNHLY and FYNNEI. V shed 4 bases, J shed 5 bases, and the junction held 4 bases outside the gene matches. The CDR3 loop reads CASSASSGRETQYF. The CDR3 nucleotides are TGTGCCAGCAGTGCGAGTAGCGGGAGGGAGACCCAGTACTTC.

A note on this clonotype: A read error is possible here, since a much larger clone lies one base away. The V gene is TRBV9, the J gene TRBJ2-4; no reliable D call. CDR3 size: 15 residues. V lost 0 bases, J lost 6 bases, and 13 bases lay in between. Looked up from germline, CDR1 is SGDLS and CDR2 is YYNGEE. The CDR3 protein is CASSVDWVLGNIQYF. CDR3 nucleotide sequence: TGTGCCAGCAGCGTAGATTGGGTGCTCGGAAACATTCAGTACTTC.

This rearrangement joins TRBV6-2 or TRBV6-3 to TRBJ1-2; 7 bases match TRBD1. CDR1 MNHEY and CDR2 SVGEGT come from the germline V gene. J gave up 4 bases and V 2 bases, and 4 bases lay outside the gene matches. The CDR3 consists of 14 residues. This CDR3 is CASSYTGDSYGYTF. The DNA of the CDR3 is TGTGCCAGCAGTTACACAGGGGACTCCTATGGCTACACCTTC.

The chain couples TRBV12-3 or TRBV12-4 to TRBJ1-2; D gene uncertain. Trimming cost V 5 bases and J 4 bases, with 11 bases left between them. The CDR3 contains 13 residues. CDR3 DNA sequence: TGTGCCAGCAGTGAGTTCCCCGGCTATGGCTACACCTTC. Translation: CASSEFPGYGYTF.

The chain carries TRBV7-2 and TRBJ2-5, with a tentative D call TRBD1 (6 bases). V lost 1 base and J 1 base, leaving 13 bases between the germline ends. Germline V gene lookup returns CDR1 SGHTA and CDR2 FQGNSA. The CDR3 loop spans 16 amino acids. The CDR3, as DNA: TGTGCCAGCAGCTTAGGAGGGGGAAGGGTCCAAGAGACCCAGTACTTC. Residues: CASSLGGGRVQETQYF.

The rearrangement links TRBV6-6 to TRBJ1-2; D gene ambiguous. Germline CDR1 MNHNY, CDR2 SVGAGI (reference sequence). The CDR3 consists of 17 residues. V was shortened by 2 bases and J by 4 bases, with 20 bases between the two germline ends. In DNA, the CDR3 is TGTGCCAGCAGTTACCCCGACGGCGGTGGCAGAATCTATGGCTACACCTTC. It codes for CASSYPDGGGRIYGYTF.

This clonotype was counted a few times. The rearrangement links TRBV29-1 to TRBJ2-1; no definite D call. Germline lookup yields CDR1 SQVTM and CDR2 ANQGSEA. CDR3 length: 11 amino acids. V lost 0 bases and J lost 4, with 1 base in between. CDR3 region: CSVEEYNEQFF. The CDR3 DNA follows: TGCAGCGTTGAAGAATACAATGAGCAGTTCTTC.

The J gene is TRBJ2-1, the V gene TRBV9, with 7 bases lining up with TRBD2. Per germline, CDR1 SGDLS and CDR2 YYNGEE. The CDR3 is 14 amino acids. J gave up 8 bases and V 4 bases, and 9 bases lay outside the gene matches. DNA of the CDR3: TGTGCCAGCAGCTCGGGACTAACAAAGCATGAGCAGTTCTTC. It codes for CASSSGLTKHEQFF.

CDR3 in DNA: TGCGCCAGCAGCCACCTCGTTCGCAATCAGCCCCAGCATTTT. Its translation: CASSHLVRNQPQHF. This sequence joins TRBV4-1 and TRBJ1-5, with no clear D. CDR3 length: 14 residues. Germline V gene sequence: CDR1 MGHRA, CDR2 YSYEKL. The V end lost 3 bases, the J end lost 2 bases, and 8 bases lay between the germline ends.

This clonotype was observed a handful of times. The CDR3 loop is CATSEAGGDTQYF. CDR3 DNA sequence: TGTGCCACCAGTGAGGCGGGTGGCGATACGCAGTATTTT. The chain recombines TRBV24-1 with TRBJ2-3, with D maybe TRBD2 (5 bases). There are 13 residues in the CDR3. CDR1 and CDR2 (germline): KGHDR, SFDVKD. The ends were cut back, 4 bases at V and 6 bases at J, with 10 bases in the middle.

V gene TRBV6-5 combines with J gene TRBJ2-1; D might be TRBD2 (5 bases). Trimming pared 2 bases from V and 4 bases from J, leaving 9 bases between. The CDR3 has 14 residues. CDR1 MNHEY and CDR2 SVGAGI come from the germline V gene. The CDR3 region is CASSYRENYNEQFF. CDR3 DNA: TGTGCCAGCAGTTACAGGGAGAATTACAATGAGCAGTTCTTC.

In its sample, this clonotype was seen a few times. The chain carries TRBV2 and TRBJ2-5, with D unresolved. Germline V CDR1 and CDR2: SNHLY, FYNNEI. Trimming took off 4 bases at V and 0 bases at J, with 9 bases between the two ends. The CDR3 sequence is 14 residues long. The CDR3 nucleotides are TGTGCCAGCAGTGTTTTCTCGTACCAAGAGACCCAGTACTTC. It yields the protein CASSVFSYQETQYF.

About this clonotype: It may be a read error: a sequence one base away is much more abundant. The chain combines TRBV4-2 with TRBJ1-2, with D perhaps matching TRBD1 (5 bases). CDR3 length: 15 amino acids. Germline V CDR1 and CDR2: LGHNA, YNFKEQ. CDR3 DNA sequence: TGTGCCAGCAGCCAAGATAGCACAGGTATACGTGGCTCCACCTTC. Translating it yields CASSQDSTGIRGSTF.

The J gene is TRBJ2-5, the V gene TRBV6-2 or TRBV6-3; D perhaps matches TRBD1 (6 bases). The length of the CDR3 is 14 residues. Germline V gene lookup returns CDR1 MNHEY and CDR2 SVGEGT. Trimming pared 6 bases from V and 0 bases from J, leaving 11 bases between. The CDR3 loop reads CASRPQGNQETQYF. The CDR3 DNA sequence: TGTGCCAGCAGACCACAGGGTAACCAAGAGACCCAGTACTTC.

The genes are TRBV28 and TRBJ1-5; D is unresolved. The CDR3 is 13 amino acids. The V gene lost 6 bases and the J gene lost 7 bases, with 13 bases spanning the gap. In germline, CDR1 is MDHEN, CDR2 SYDVKM. The chain's CDR3 is CASSLLDGQPQHF. The CDR3 nucleotides are TGTGCCAGCAGCCTCCTAGACGGGCAGCCCCAGCATTTT.

The V call is TRBV9, the J call TRBJ2-2, with 7 bases lining up with TRBD2. Germline trimming cut 1 base from V and 2 bases from J; bases unmatched to any gene: 11. The CDR3 totals 18 residues. Germline lookup yields CDR1 SGDLS and CDR2 YYNGEE. CDR3 region: CASSVFALAAENTGELFF. The CDR3 DNA is TGTGCCAGCAGCGTATTCGCTCTAGCGGCCGAAAACACCGGGGAGCTGTTTTTT. The full variable domain, rest sourced from reference TRBV9 and TRBJ2-2, is DSGVTQTPKHLITATGQRVTLRCSPRSGDLSVYWYQQSLDQGLQFLIQYYNGEERAKGNILERFSAQQFPDLHSELNLSSLELGDSALYFCASSVFALAAENTGELFFGEGSRLTVL.

The rearrangement joins TRBV20-1 to TRBJ2-4, with TRBD1 identical over 8 bases. The assigned J gene may be wrong: the sequence end matches TRBJ2-7 better. This CDR3 has 15 amino acids. Germline V CDR1 and CDR2: DFQATT, SNEGSKA (reference sequence). Written as DNA, the CDR3 is TGCAGTGCTGGGACCACACAGGGGGGTCGGTACGAGCAGTACTTC. Translated, it gives CSAGTTQGGRYEQYF.

This clonotype was observed a few times. The V call is TRBV20-1, the J call TRBJ1-1; possible D gene TRBD1, 6 bases. CDR1 DFQATT and CDR2 SNEGSKA come from the germline V gene (reference sequence). CDR3 size: 16 residues. V was trimmed by 4 bases and J by 0 bases, leaving 18 bases between them. CDR3 nucleotides: TGCAGTGCTACGCGATCCCGAACAGGGATGAACACTGAAGCTTTCTTT. Its translation is CSATRSRTGMNTEAFF.

Only a few counts were recorded for this clonotype. CDR3 nucleotides: TGTGCCAGCAGTGCGGGACAGGGACTGAACACTGAAGCTTTCTTT. Its protein product is CASSAGQGLNTEAFF. The chain carries TRBV25-1 and TRBJ1-1; 9 bases align to TRBD1. Germline CDR1 reads MGHDK; CDR2 reads SYGVNS. V shed 4 bases, J shed 0 bases, and the junction held 3 bases outside the gene matches. The CDR3 length is 15 residues.

The chain links TRBV11-2 to TRBJ2-4; D possibly matches TRBD1 or TRBD2 (6 bases each). The CDR3 sequence is 13 residues long. The ends were cut back, 1 base at V and 9 bases at J, with 10 bases in the middle. Germline assignment: CDR1 SGHAT and CDR2 FQNNGV. CDR3 sequence (DNA): TGTGCCAGCAGCTTAGTGGAGGGGGGCATTCAGTACTTC. It translates to CASSLVEGGIQYF.